The clone carrying this T cell receptor (beta chain) was counted once. This sample stems from a study of blood T cell repertoires in COVID-19. Study information: The origin of the acute and convalescent COVID-19 samples was the United States, Italy and Spain. T cells, B-cell-depleted T cells, or PBMCs provided the cDNA or gDNA that served as material.

As handled by the study authors: Amplification of reference gene primers provided the estimated nucleated cell counts. Using immunoSEQ multiplex PCR, the repertoire was profiled, and TCRdb retains in-frame clones only, with some absent. V and J calls and clone size are those listed in that table; D and trimming were worked out from the DNA. The sample consists of about 480,000 clones, about 90% of them appearing once. This sequence originates from a woman between 18 and 30 years old with acute COVID-19. Sample: PBMCs or T cells enriched from blood (not recorded which).

Here the CDR3 reads CASSLEGGVNTEAFF. The CDR3, as DNA: TGTGCCAGCAGCTTAGAGGGAGGGGTAAACACTGAAGCTTTCTTT. The chain combines TRBV11-2 with TRBJ1-1; possible D gene TRBD1, 5 bases. Per the germline V gene, CDR1 is SGHAT and CDR2 is FQNNGV. V lost 0 bases and J lost 2, with 10 bases in between. There are 15 residues in the CDR3.